This T cell receptor (beta chain) appears in the sequencing data of a study of patients and donors after allogeneic stem cell transplantation. This CDR3 has 14 residues. Deletions cut 1 base from V and 9 bases from J, with 14 bases between. Germline V lookup: CDR1 SGHRS, CDR2 YFSETQ. TCRdb recomputed calls from the RT-PCR reads with MiXCR, one row per CDR3 protein. The sample contains approximately 200,000 distinct CDR3 sequences, roughly two fifths of which appear only once. The origin of this receptor is a human donor who was either an allogeneic HSCT recipient or a stem cell or donor lymphocyte infusion donor (not recorded which). It is not recorded whose cells these are; they may come from a transplant donor. The material sequenced was blood, either unsorted or a sorted T cell fraction (not recorded which). The chain uses TRBV5-1 and TRBJ2-1; TRBD1 is a possible D gene (5 bases). The CDR3 sequence: CASSLIKGLGEQFF. DNA for the CDR3: TGCGCCAGCAGCTTGATTAAGGGGCTCGGTGAGCAGTTCTTC.